The next 6 T cell receptor beta chains were all read from a single sample in a study of identical twins. TCRdb processed the 5' RACE reads anew with MiXCR; each CDR3 protein has one entry. Of over 15,000 distinct CDR3 sequences listed, less than 70% were seen once; the top ten hold almost 6%. The sequenced material came from memory (CD45RO+) T cells sorted from blood. The receptor source for this set is a woman under 30 in good health. This table probably holds off-target reads from a library built for another chain.

V gene TRBV6-2 or TRBV6-3 combines with J gene TRBJ2-1; D gene uncertain. Between the trimmed V and J ends, which lost 5 bases and 7 bases, there was a span of 15 bases. The CDR3 is made up of 14 amino acids. Germline V gene sequence: CDR1 MNHEY, CDR2 SVGEGT. The CDR3 DNA is TGTGCCAGCAGTGACGGGCTAGGTAGGAATGAGCAGTTCTTC. It yields the protein CASSDGLGRNEQFF.

This chain joins TRBV3-1 and TRBJ2-7; 11 bases are shared with TRBD1. Germline CDR1 and CDR2: LGHDT and YNNKEL (reference sequence). V trimming: 4 bases; J trimming: 5 bases; junction bases outside the gene matches: 7. CDR3 length equals 15 residues. The DNA for the CDR3 is TGTGCCAGCAGCCTGAACGGGACAGGGGGTCACGAGCAGTACTTC. Its protein product is CASSLNGTGGHEQYF.

The chain combines TRBV25-1 with TRBJ2-3; D gene uncertain. CDR3 size: 14 residues. Germline V lookup: CDR1 MGHDK, CDR2 SYGVNS. The V gene lost 3 bases and the J gene lost 3 bases, with 10 bases spanning the gap. This CDR3 is CASSDPTQTDTQYF. CDR3 nucleotide sequence: TGTGCCAGCAGTGATCCGACTCAAACAGATACGCAGTATTTT.

This clonotype was seen just once. The chain is built from TRBV23-1 and TRBJ2-5; TRBD2 is a possible D gene (5 bases). TRBV23-1 counts as an open reading frame of uncertain function. This CDR3 contains 13 residues. The V and J ends lost 8 bases and 4 bases respectively, with 14 bases between them. CDR3 residues: CASPDRRPETQYF. CDR3 coding DNA: TGCGCCAGCCCCGATAGGAGGCCAGAGACCCAGTACTTC.

This chain joins TRBV18 and TRBJ1-3; the D gene is possibly TRBD1 (5 bases). Germline V gives CDR1 KGHSH, CDR2 LQKENI. V dropped 3 bases and J dropped 3 bases, with 15 bases sitting between them. The CDR3 has 16 residues. The CDR3 DNA is TGTGCCAGCTCACCTCCGGGACCAATCAATGGAAACACCATATATTTT. Residues: CASSPPGPINGNTIYF.

The CDR3 region is CASSLGLAGGLGDEQFF. As DNA, the CDR3 is TGTGCCAGCAGCCTCGGACTAGCGGGAGGCCTAGGAGATGAGCAGTTCTTC. The V and J genes are TRBV2 and TRBJ2-1; TRBD2 aligns across 14 bases. Germline V gives CDR1 SNHLY, CDR2 FYNNEI. The length of the CDR3 is 17 residues. V gave up 6 bases and J gave up 8 bases; unmatched junction bases: 12.